The T cell receptor beta chain under discussion was sequenced for a study of blood T cell repertoires in COVID-19. A single count supports this clone. V was trimmed by 3 bases and J by 4 bases, leaving 12 bases between them. The germline V gene encodes CDR1 LGHDT and CDR2 YNNKEL (reference sequence). This CDR3 region has 14 residues. Original processing methods: Amplification of reference gene primers was used by the study to estimate nucleated cell counts. The table came from immunoSEQ multiplex PCR; TCRdb's copy has only in-frame clones and leaves some out. The V and J calls and clone size are taken from that table; D and trimming were inferred from the DNA. The sample carries 250,000 to 300,000 clones, less than 85% recorded once.

Sequencing input: peripheral blood. The TCR sequence derives from a woman aged 18-29 years with acute or convalescent COVID-19. The chain combines TRBV3-1 (or the pseudogene TRBV3-2) with TRBJ1-2; a possible D gene is TRBD1 (6 bases). The CDR3 here is CASSQGHPGYGYTF. In nucleotides, the CDR3 is TGTGCCAGCAGCCAGGGACACCCCGGCTATGGCTACACCTTC.